These T cell receptor beta chains were read from a single sample in a study of cytomegalovirus exposure and HLA in healthy donors. Generated by immunoSEQ multiplex PCR, the TCRdb table keeps only in-frame clones and is missing some. The data show 140,000 to 150,000 clones, 61% seen once. The sample comprised PBMCs. These receptors were obtained from a male donor in good health and CMV-seronegative. Both conserved end residues are part of each CDR3.

j_call v_call cdr3_aa
TRBJ2-7 TRBV14 CASGGQVAGVYEQYF
TRBJ1-2 TRBV5-4 CASSIAGTGTNYGYTF
TRBJ2-1 TRBV18 CASSAPGQGQFF
TRBJ2-1 TRBV9 CASSVDYGGAYNEQFF
TRBJ1-2 TRBV6-5 CASSYSRRDGYTF
TRBJ1-2 TRBV6-1 CASSDMGTGYGYTF
TRBJ1-1 TRBV9 CASSDPGSREAFF
TRBJ2-1 TRBV13 CASSYGTLRFF
TRBJ2-2 TRBV9 CASSARPQGTPGELFF
TRBJ1-1 TRBV5-1 CASSPGQGGTEAFF
TRBJ2-7 TRBV5-8 CASSKDSYEQYF
TRBJ2-4 TRBV10-1 CASSESGREDIQYF
TRBJ1-4 TRBV5-1 CASSLQGATNEKLFF
TRBJ1-2 TRBV9 CASSVGVDRSYGYTF
TRBJ1-1 TRBV30 CAWSQQGNTEAFF
TRBJ1-4 TRBV6-5 CASSWSRGFSEKLFF
NA TRBV7-6 CASSLRGGMTYEQYF
TRBJ2-3 TRBV18 CASSPRRLAGSGDTQYF
TRBJ1-6 TRBV7-9 CASSFDQGANSPLHF
TRBJ2-3 TRBV6-5 CASGQGADTQYF
TRBJ2-3 TRBV2 CASMAGGTDTQYF
TRBJ1-2 TRBV6-5 CASRTPGLGNYGYTF
TRBJ2-1 TRBV29-1 CSAIIAGALNEQFF